This TCR beta chain was sequenced in a study of control samples from healthy donors and cancer patients (dated by TCRdb to 2019 to 2021). To prepare the library, the immunoSEQ multiplex PCR assay was applied. TCRdb holds this immuneACCESS table with in-frame rearrangements only. Some clones are missing; in checked studies, unresolved V genes explain under half, and the rest has no known cause. In this sample the table shows 150,000 to 200,000 clones, 75% to 95% of which occur a single time. Roughly 1.6% of the sample lies in the top ten. A word on this clone: What this receptor recognizes is not known. The sample holds no much larger clone one base away, and base qualities are not on file.

The receptor was derived from a woman aged 25 to 39 in good health. Source material: blood.

CDR3 reads: CAWSSGPPTDTQYF. Here is the DNA: TGTGCCTGGAGTAGCGGGCCACCCACAGATACGCAGTATTTT. The V and J segments used are TRBV30 and TRBJ2-3; 6 matching bases give a weak D call of TRBD2. CDR1 and CDR2 were assigned from the germline V gene (reference sequence) as GTSNPN and SVGIG. The CDR3 contains 14 residues, cysteine and phenylalanine counted. Left in the record is the CDR3 DNA by itself, 42 bases read in frame from the first base. The junction shows trimming of 2 bases on V and 2 bases on J, plus 11 bases between the germline ends.